This section outlines one T cell receptor (beta chain) sequence together with its context. The data derive from a study of PD-L1 blockade in urothelial cancer. Documented time point: peripheral blood 6 weeks after treatment start. The germline CDR1 and CDR2 sequences are MDHEN and SYDVKM. V lost 3 bases to trimming and J lost 6 bases, with 4 bases between them. This CDR3 comprises 11 residues. Clones were read by immunoSEQ multiplex PCR, and TCRdb kept only the in-frame ones, dropping some. Counted here are tens of thousands of clones, approximately 86% occurring once; the ten biggest clones make up 8% to 13%.

The J gene is TRBJ2-3, the V gene TRBV28; D not resolved. This clonotype was obtained from a man aged 55 to 70 with urothelial cancer. The sequencing here drew on PBMCs, taken around atezolizumab (anti-PD-L1) treatment. CDR3: CASSFFDTQYF. DNA for the CDR3: TGTGCCAGCAGTTTCTTCGATACGCAGTATTTT. The whole variable domain, filled in from reference TRBV28 and TRBJ2-3, reads DVKVTQSSRYLVKRTGEKVFLECVQDMDHENMFWYRQDPGLGLRLIYFSYDVKMKEKGDIPEGYSVSREKKERFSLILESASTNQTSMYLCASSFFDTQYFGPGTRLTVL.